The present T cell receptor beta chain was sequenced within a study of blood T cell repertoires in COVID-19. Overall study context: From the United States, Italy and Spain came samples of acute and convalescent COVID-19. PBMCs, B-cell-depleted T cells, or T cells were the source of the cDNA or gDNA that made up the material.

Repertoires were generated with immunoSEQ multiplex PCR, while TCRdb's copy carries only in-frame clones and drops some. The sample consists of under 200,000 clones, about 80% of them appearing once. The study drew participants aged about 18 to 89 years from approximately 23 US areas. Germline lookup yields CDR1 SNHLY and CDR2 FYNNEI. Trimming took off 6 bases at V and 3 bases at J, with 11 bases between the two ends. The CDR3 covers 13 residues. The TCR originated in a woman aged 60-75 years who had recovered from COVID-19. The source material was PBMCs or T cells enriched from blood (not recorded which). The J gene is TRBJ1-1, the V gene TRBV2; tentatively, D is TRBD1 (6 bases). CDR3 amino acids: CASRNYRDTEAFF. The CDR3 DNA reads TGTGCCAGCAGGAATTACAGGGACACTGAAGCTTTCTTT. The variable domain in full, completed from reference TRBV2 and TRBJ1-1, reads EPEVTQTPSHQVTQMGQEVILRCVPISNHLYFYWYRQILGQKVEFLVSFYNNEISEKSEIFDDQFSVERPDGSNFTLKIRSTKLEDSAMYFCASRNYRDTEAFFGQGTRLTVV.